This T cell receptor beta chain comes out of a study of cytomegalovirus exposure and HLA in healthy donors. Study conclusions and caveats: Several of the most significant clusters were apparently associated with common viral pathogens in a later analysis.

Germline assignment: CDR1 MNHNS and CDR2 SASEGT. J was trimmed by 7 bases and V by 6 bases; bases with no gene match: 12. CDR3 size: 15 residues. Of note for this clone: The antigen is unknown.

PCR primers comprised 60 Vbeta and 13 Jbeta primers. Some clones are missing from TCRdb's copy, which holds only in-frame ones; the method was immunoSEQ multiplex PCR. Among 80,000 to 130,000 clones listed, around 83% were seen once. This chain joins TRBV6-1 and TRBJ1-5; 7 bases line up with TRBD1. The origin of this receptor is a woman between 18 and 29 years old in good health and CMV-seronegative. The material sequenced was PBMCs. The CDR3 region has the DNA TGTGCCAGCAGAAGTAGGACAGGTAGTAGCCAGCCCCAGCATTTT. Translation gives CASRSRTGSSQPQHF.